This TCR beta chain was captured in a study of glioma-infiltrating T cells. Study-wide results and limits: CDR3 overlap between tissue and blood was very small. Gliomas, especially low-grade, showed above-expected tissue-blood divergence; non-neoplastic patients showed below.

Worth noting for this clonotype: The antigen remains undetermined. The germline gene is not matched at one end of the junction; a read error may be the cause.

Amplification of TCR alpha and beta CDR3 regions from RNA used iRepertoire nested multiplex PCR. TCRdb passed the multiplex PCR reads through MiXCR, listing each CDR3 protein once. The sample carries under 150,000 distinct CDR3 sequences, about 39% recorded once. CDR3 length: 13 residues. In germline, CDR1 is MNHEY, CDR2 SVGEGT. The rearrangement uses TRBV6-2 or TRBV6-3 and TRBJ1-1, with D possibly being TRBD1 (6 bases). Sequencing was carried out using glioma tissue, nonneoplastic brain tissue, or PBMCs (not recorded which). The receptor's source is a human donor with low-grade glioma or glioblastoma, undergoing nonglioma brain surgery, or in good health (not recorded which). CDR3 sequence reads: CASSDRTNIEAFF. The CDR3 bases are TGTGCCAGCAGTGACAGGACGAACATTGAAGCTTTCTTT.